Given below is one TCR beta chain in context. A read error may account for a junction end that differs from germline. These data originate in a study of blood T cell repertoires in COVID-19. Study overall: Collection of acute and convalescent COVID-19 samples took place in the United States, Italy and Spain.

The study assigned cohorts using participant-reported clinical history. CDR1 is SSHAT and CDR2 is FNYEAQ in the germline V gene (reference sequence). The CDR3 spans 17 residues. Clones were read by immunoSEQ multiplex PCR, and TCRdb kept only the in-frame ones, dropping some. The sample consists of approximately 170,000 clones, around four fifths of them appearing once. The sequenced sample was PBMCs or T cells enriched from blood (not recorded which). This chain joins TRBV7-7 and TRBJ1-6, with 10 nucleotides matching TRBD1. This sequence originates from a woman aged 45-65 years in a cohort exposed to, infected with or recovered from COVID-19 (not recorded which). CDR3 loop: CASSLQPGTGVSSPLHF. The DNA for the CDR3 is TGTGCTAGCAGCTTACAGCCCGGGACAGGGGTGAGTTCACCCCTCCACTTT.